This T cell receptor beta chain is from a study of CD8 T cells in Susac syndrome. About this clonotype itself: A junction boundary mismatches the germline segment, possibly from a read error.

High-throughput TCR beta sequencing covered peripheral CD8+ and CD4+ T cells. The multiple sclerosis control group comprised treatment-naive patients with stable or active relapsing-remitting disease. While CD8+ and CD4+ T cells were isolated negatively, TEMRA cells were enriched by FACS. CDR1 is PRHDT and CDR2 is FYEKMQ in the germline V gene (reference sequence). The CDR3 is 19 amino acids. An input of roughly 0.45 to 1 ug of RNA was subjected to reverse transcription using random hexamers. Amplification of TCR beta CDR3 spanned 54 Vbeta and 13 Jbeta via immunoSEQ multiplex PCR. A single record per CDR3 protein comes from TCRdb applying MiXCR to the immunoSEQ multiplex PCR reads. The data show almost 450,000 distinct CDR3 sequences, with 75% to 90% seen just once and 0.09% to 0.15% held by the top ten.

The gene calls are TRBV13 and TRBJ1-5; D unresolved. The receptor was derived from a human donor with multiple sclerosis. Sequenced sample: CD8+ T cells from PBMCs. CDR3 loop: CASILGGGAAGYSNQPQHF. The CDR3, as DNA: TGTGCCAGCATCTTAGGCGGAGGCGCCGCGGGGTATAGCAATCAGCCCCAGCATTTT.